This TCR beta chain was documented in a study of naive and memory T cell subsets. This clonotype was seen a few times. Its antigen is as yet unknown. Regarding the study as a whole: A few larger clonotypes appeared in naive repertoires, especially CD8, possibly memory cells re-expressing CD45RA. From naive to CM, EM and EMRA, diversity decreased and Gini increased.

Two oligonucleotides, mixed equimolar, formed the beta constant-region primer covering TRBC1 and TRBC2. Four rounds of PCR amplified the ligated cDNA using nested alpha and beta constant-region primers plus SP2. TCRdb re-derived calls from the UMI-ligation and nested PCR reads in MiXCR, one entry per CDR3 protein. The data show about 140,000 distinct CDR3 sequences, approximately 21% seen once. The germline gives CDR1 MNHEY, CDR2 SVGAGI. The V end was cut by 0 bases, the J end by 9 bases, with 15 bases between. This CDR3 is 15 amino acids long. This receptor was taken from a human donor in good health. V usage is TRBV6-5 and J usage is TRBJ2-1; D not resolved. Input material: naive CD8+ T cells from blood. The CDR3 sequence is CASSYSMGREVEQFF. The CDR3 DNA is TGTGCCAGCAGTTACTCGATGGGAAGGGAAGTTGAGCAGTTCTTC.